Listed below are T cell receptor beta chains from one sample, sequenced in a study of blood T cell repertoires in COVID-19. TCRdb's copy holds only in-frame clones and misses some; the assay was immunoSEQ multiplex PCR. The table lists 150,000 to 200,000 clones, approximately 81% of them singletons, with roughly 15% in the top ten. Input material: peripheral blood. These receptors were collected from a woman aged 70-85 years with COVID-19, enrolled during active disease. Each CDR3 is given with its conserved first and last residue. The order of the fields is D gene, clone size, J gene, V gene, CDR3 DNA, CDR3 protein. The D gene is left open where the match is weak. Part of the rows lack a size; the others show once, few, many or a class for expanded clones.

TRBD2	-	TRBJ2-7	TRBV5-1	TGCGCCAGCAGCAACAGCGGGGGTGAGCAGTACTTC	CASSNSGGEQYF
-	-	TRBJ1-4	TRBV3-1/TRBV3-2	TGTGCCAGCAGCTATACAGCAAATGAAAAACTGTTTTTT	CASSYTANEKLFF
-	-	TRBJ1-1	TRBV11-3	TGTGCCAGCAGCCGAAACAGCCTGCGGGACACTGAAGCTTTCTTT	CASSRNSLRDTEAFF
TRBD1	once	TRBJ1-1	TRBV19	TGTGCCAGTAGTACCCCCGGGACAGGGGGTTGGACTGAAGCTTTCTTT	CASSTPGTGGWTEAFF
-	-	TRBJ1-6	TRBV24-1	TGTGCCACCAGTGATTTGAGTGACGGGAGCTCCTATAATTCACCCCTCCACTTT	CATSDLSDGSSYNSPLHF
-	-	TRBJ1-4	TRBV9	TGTGCCAGCAGCGCGGGCGGCGGGAATGAAAAACTGTTTTTT	CASSAGGGNEKLFF
TRBD1	-	TRBJ1-2	TRBV5-5	TGTGCCAGCAGCTCCCAGGGGGCGTATGGCTACACCTTC	CASSSQGAYGYTF
-	-	TRBJ1-2	TRBV6-6	TGTGCCAGCAGTTACGCACAGATCAACTATGGCTACACCTTC	CASSYAQINYGYTF
TRBD1	few	TRBJ1-1	TRBV7-6	TGTGCCAGCAGCTATGACAGGGTAAAAGGAAACACTGAAGCTTTCTTT	CASSYDRVKGNTEAFF
-	-	TRBJ2-1	TRBV20-1	TGCAGTGCTAGTCGGAGCAATGAGCAGTTCTTC	CSASRSNEQFF
-	-	TRBJ2-6	TRBV30	TGTGCCTGGCGAGCTGCCGGGGCCAACGTCCTGACTTTC	CAWRAAGANVLTF
TRBD2	once	TRBJ2-3	TRBV6-4	TGTGCCAGCAGTGAGGCGGGGGGGCGCACAGATACGCAGTATTTT	CASSEAGGRTDTQYF
TRBD1	-	TRBJ1-1	TRBV6-5	TGTGCCAGCAGTTCCCCTAACAGGGGCGGTGAAACTTTCTTT	CASSSPNRGGETFF
-	-	TRBJ1-3	TRBV28	TGTGCCAGCATCCCCCCGAGGAGGGCCGGAAACACCATATATTTT	CASIPPRRAGNTIYF
-	-	TRBJ1-3	TRBV18	TGTGCCAGCTCACCTGAAAGGGGGTCTGGAAACACCATATATTTT	CASSPERGSGNTIYF
TRBD1	few	TRBJ1-1	TRBV4-1	TGCGCCAGCAGCCCAGACAGGGCATTGGCTTTCTTT	CASSPDRALAFF
-	once	TRBJ1-4	TRBV27	TGTGCCAGCCGATTTGGTGGGGGGGAAAAACTGTTTTTT	CASRFGGGEKLFF
-	-	TRBJ1-4	TRBV28	TGTGCCAGCAGGGAATCTACAGGATATGAAAAACTGTTTTTT	CASRESTGYEKLFF
TRBD1	-	TRBJ1-5	TRBV5-1	TGCGCCAGCAGCTTGGAAGGGGACAGTAATCAGCCCCAGCATTTT	CASSLEGDSNQPQHF
TRBD2	-	TRBJ2-1	TRBV15	TGTGCCACCAGCAGAGTACTAGCGGGGGGCTACAATGAGCAGTTCTTC	CATSRVLAGGYNEQFF
TRBD1	-	TRBJ1-6	TRBV28	TGTGCCAGCAGCGCCGGGGGACAGATATTTTCACCCCTCCACTTT	CASSAGGQIFSPLHF
-	-	TRBJ1-1	TRBV19	TGTGCCAGTAGTATCGGGAACACTGAAGCTTTCTTT	CASSIGNTEAFF
TRBD2	-	TRBJ2-1	TRBV7-2	TGTGCCAGCAGCTTGGGGACTAGCCCCTACAATGAGCAGTTCTTC	CASSLGTSPYNEQFF
-	-	TRBJ1-1	TRBV29-1	TGCAGCGTTGTTGTCCCGGGGTTAGGAAACACTGAAGCTTTCTTT	CSVVVPGLGNTEAFF
-	-	TRBJ2-3	TRBV14	TGTGCCAGCAGCCATCTCCCCCGGGGAGATACGCAGTATTTT	CASSHLPRGDTQYF
TRBD1	-	TRBJ1-3	TRBV30	TGTGCCTGGAGTGTAGGGGGCACCGACGGAAACACCATATATTTT	CAWSVGGTDGNTIYF
-	-	TRBJ1-1	TRBV5-5	TGTGCCAGCAGCTCTCAGGTCCGTTGGGAAGCTTTCTTT	CASSSQVRWEAFF
-	-	TRBJ1-4	TRBV5-1	TGCGCCAGCAGCTTTTCGTCAGGCTCGAATGAAAAACTGTTTTTT	CASSFSSGSNEKLFF
-	few	TRBJ1-2	TRBV5-1	TGCGCCAGCAGCTTAGTACCAATGGGCCGCCCTGGGTATGGCTACACCTTC	CASSLVPMGRPGYGYTF
-	-	TRBJ2-7	TRBV19	TGTGCCAGTAGTATAAGCGTCAGCACCTACGAGCAGTACTTC	CASSISVSTYEQYF
TRBD1	-	TRBJ2-1	TRBV4-2	TGTGCCAGCAGCCCGGACAGGAGTTACAATGAGCAGTTCTTC	CASSPDRSYNEQFF
-	-	TRBJ1-2	TRBV20-1	TGCAGTGCTACAGACTATGGCTACACCTTC	CSATDYGYTF
-	-	TRBJ1-1	TRBV9	TGTGCCAGCAGCGCCACCGACAAGACTGAAGCTTTCTTT	CASSATDKTEAFF
TRBD1	-	TRBJ1-2	TRBV4-1	TGCGCCAGCAGCCAACAATGGACAGGTTCTAACTATGGCTACACCTTC	CASSQQWTGSNYGYTF
-	-	TRBJ1-1	TRBV20-1	TGCAGTGCTAAAGATACACTAGAAGCTTTCTTT	CSAKDTLEAFF
-	-	TRBJ2-4	TRBV5-5	TGTGCCAGCAGTCCCTCGGGACTCCTTAAGGTCATTCAGTACTTC	CASSPSGLLKVIQYF
-	-	TRBJ2-2	TRBV5-1	TGCGCCAGCAGCTTCCAGGGCCCGTCGGGCACCGGGGAGCTGTTTTTT	CASSFQGPSGTGELFF
TRBD1	once	TRBJ2-1	TRBV11-2	TGTGCCAGCAGCCAGGGGGTAGGGGGAGTTGGTGAGCAGTTCTTC	CASSQGVGGVGEQFF
-	-	TRBJ1-2	TRBV7-8	TGTGCCACAGCAGGGAACTATGGCTACACCTTC	CATAGNYGYTF
-	-	TRBJ1-4	TRBV25-1	TGTGCCAGCAGTGAATCCGGACAGTCAAATGAAAAACTGTTTTTT	CASSESGQSNEKLFF
-	-	TRBJ2-6	TRBV24-1	TGTGCCACAATCATCGGAGGCTCTGGGGCCAACGTCCTGACTTTC	CATIIGGSGANVLTF
TRBD1	-	TRBJ2-1	TRBV27	TGTGCCAGCAGGGAGGGACAGGTTAAATACAATGAGCAGTTCTTC	CASREGQVKYNEQFF
-	-	TRBJ2-3	TRBV11-2	TGTGCCAGCAGCTTAGATGGGGCGGGGAGCTATACGCAGTATTTT	CASSLDGAGSYTQYF
-	-	TRBJ1-1	TRBV6-5	TGTGCCAGCCGATCGGGACTTCAAGCTTTCTTT	CASRSGLQAFF
-	-	TRBJ2-7	TRBV27	TGTGCCAGCAGTTTATTGGGCAGGTCCTACGAGCAGTACTTC	CASSLLGRSYEQYF
TRBD1	-	TRBJ1-5	TRBV6-1	TGTGCCAGCAGTGAGGGACAGGACAATCAGCCCCAGCATTTT	CASSEGQDNQPQHF
-	few	TRBJ2-7	TRBV18	TGTGCCAGCTCACCGACAGGATCCTACGAGCAGTACTTC	CASSPTGSYEQYF
-	-	TRBJ1-5	TRBV15	TGTGCCACCAGCAGGACAGGAGAGAATCAGCCCCAGCATTTT	CATSRTGENQPQHF
TRBD1	-	TRBJ1-2	TRBV27	TGTGCCAGCAGTTTAACACAGGGGTACTATGGCTACACCTTC	CASSLTQGYYGYTF
TRBD1	-	TRBJ2-5	TRBV28	TGTGCCAGCATACAGGGGGCGAGAGAGACCCAGTACTTC	CASIQGARETQYF
-	-	TRBJ2-6	TRBV4-1	TGCGCCAGCAGCCAAGAGCCCACAGGGACTGGGGCCAACGTCCTGACTTTC	CASSQEPTGTGANVLTF
-	-	TRBJ2-5	TRBV15	TGTGCCACCAGCACCCTTCAGGGGGGTGGGACCCAGTACTTC	CATSTLQGGGTQYF
-	-	TRBJ1-4	TRBV5-5	TGTGCCAGCAGCTCCGGGGGGAGTAATGAAAAACTGTTTTTT	CASSSGGSNEKLFF
-	-	TRBJ2-1	TRBV9	TGTGCCAGCAGGGGCGTCTACAATGAGCAGTTCTTC	CASRGVYNEQFF